The next 16 T cell receptor beta chains were all read from a single sample in a study of T-cell reconstitution after alpha-beta-depleted transplantation in children. Unique molecular identifiers were incorporated during preparation of the TCRbeta library. MiXCR, applied by TCRdb to the PCR reads, yields one record per CDR3 protein. The data show 200,000 to 250,000 distinct CDR3 sequences, roughly 7.7% seen once. Sequencing used PBMCs, mostly from graft donor cells, obtained 180 days after TCRalphabeta/CD19-depleted stem cell transplant. The receptor set was obtained from a male patient younger than 18 who had a stem cell transplant for acute lymphoblastic leukemia, so the T cells may come from the graft donor.

This clonotype was observed at least ten times. The V and J genes are TRBV13 and TRBJ1-2; D is perhaps TRBD1 (5 bases). V was shortened by 5 bases and J by 0 bases, with 13 bases between the two germline ends. CDR1 PRHDT and CDR2 FYEKMQ come from the germline V gene (reference sequence). The CDR3 extends over 15 amino acids. DNA of the CDR3: TGTGCCAGCAGCAGGGGTGGAGGTACTAACTATGGCTACACCTTC. Amino acid sequence: CASSRGGGTNYGYTF.

This clonotype was counted many times. This chain uses TRBV12-3 or TRBV12-4 with TRBJ1-3; tentative D call: TRBD1 (6 bases). V shed 5 bases and J shed 0 bases, with 17 bases lying between them. The CDR3 sequence is 17 residues long. In nucleotides, the CDR3 is TGTGCCAGCAGTCCCCGGACAGTGTCTTTCTCTGGAAACACCATATATTTT. Its protein is CASSPRTVSFSGNTIYF.

In this sample, this clonotype turned up many times. V is TRBV20-1 and J is TRBJ1-1; 8 bases line up with TRBD1. CDR1 is DFQATT and CDR2 is SNEGSKA in the germline V gene (reference sequence). V lost 5 bases to trimming and J lost 8 bases; unmatched junction nucleotides: 10. The CDR3 has 13 amino acids. The CDR3 loop is CSAPSDRGVEAFF. CDR3 DNA sequence: TGCAGTGCTCCAAGCGACAGGGGTGTCGAAGCTTTCTTT.

This clonotype showed up just a few times. V usage is TRBV6-1 and J usage is TRBJ1-2; D perhaps matches TRBD1 (5 bases). Germline CDR1 and CDR2: MNHNS and SASEGT. V dropped 8 bases and J dropped 1 base, with 17 bases sitting between them. The CDR3 consists of 15 residues. For the CDR3, the DNA is TGTGCCAGCCGATCCCAGGGCGATGTTAACTATGGCTACACCTTC. It translates to CASRSQGDVNYGYTF.

This clonotype was seen repeatedly, ten times or more. The V and J genes are TRBV7-2 and TRBJ2-1; TRBD1 matches at 9 bases. CDR1 and CDR2 from the germline V gene are SGHTA and FQGNSA. The CDR3 totals 14 residues. V was pared by 8 bases and J by 3 bases, with 5 bases of the junction left unmatched. CDR3: CASSRDRDYNEQFF. CDR3 bases: TGTGCCAGCTCCCGGGACAGGGACTACAATGAGCAGTTCTTC.

Remarks on this clonotype: A clone one base away is much larger, so this may be a read error. The V call is TRBV9, the J call TRBJ2-5, with 8 nucleotides matching TRBD2. This CDR3 has 15 amino acids. Germline CDR1 and CDR2: SGDLS and YYNGEE. This CDR3 is CASSGARGGKATLYF. DNA for the CDR3: TGTGCCAGCAGCGGAGCACGGGGGGGAAAAGCGACCCTGTACTTC.

This clonotype was recorded at least ten times. CDR3 in amino acids: CASSQQDSDTQYF. CDR3 sequence (DNA): TGTGCCAGCTCACAACAGGACAGCGATACGCAGTATTTT. The J gene is TRBJ2-3, the V gene TRBV18; perhaps TRBD1 as D (6 bases). The CDR3 runs to 13 residues. V was shortened by 4 bases and J by 6 bases, with 11 bases between the two germline ends. Germline V lookup: CDR1 KGHSH, CDR2 LQKENI.

The chain employs TRBV20-1 and TRBJ1-1; no firm D call. CDR1 DFQATT and CDR2 SNEGSKA come from the germline V gene (reference sequence). Trimming cost V 4 bases and J 1 base, with 19 bases left between them. The length of the CDR3 is 16 residues. The CDR3 region has the DNA TGCAGTGCTAAGCCCCCCTTGGGCCTATCGAACACTGAAGCTTTCTTT. Translating gives CSAKPPLGLSNTEAFF.

This clonotype was observed at least ten times. The chain combines TRBV7-2 with TRBJ2-3, with D possibly TRBD2 on 5 matching bases. V shed 6 bases and J shed 2 bases, with 18 bases lying between them. This CDR3 contains 16 residues. CDR1 SGHTA and CDR2 FQGNSA come from the germline V gene. CDR3 nucleotide sequence: TGTGCCAGCAGGCTTAGAGGGTTCGGGAACACAGATACGCAGTATTTT. Protein: CASRLRGFGNTDTQYF.

This chain uses TRBV29-1 with TRBJ2-3; TRBD2 matches at 12 bases. J gave up 1 base and V 6 bases, and 5 bases lay outside the gene matches. Germline V gene data show CDR1 as SQVTM and CDR2 as ANQGSEA. This CDR3 is 15 amino acids long. The CDR3 nucleotides read TGCAGCGTAGCAAGGACTAGCGGGGGCACAGATACGCAGTATTTT. It specifies CSVARTSGGTDTQYF.

This clonotype was counted at least ten times. This rearrangement joins TRBV19 to TRBJ1-5, with a tentative D call TRBD1 (5 bases). The CDR3 has 12 amino acids. V shed 5 bases and J shed 10 bases, with 12 bases lying between them. Germline CDR1 is LNHDA and CDR2 is SQIVND (reference sequence). CDR3 sequence (DNA): TGTGCCAGTAGTCCTGAGGGGCCCCCCCAGCATTTT. Its translation: CASSPEGPPQHF.

This clonotype was found many times. The chain combines TRBV11-2 with TRBJ2-7; 7 bases are shared with TRBD1. The V gene end was trimmed by 5 bases and the J gene end by 5 bases; junction bases not matched to a gene: 12. CDR3 length: 15 amino acids. CDR1 SGHAT and CDR2 FQNNGV come from the germline V gene. CDR3 protein: CASSRSPTGSNEQYF. CDR3 coding DNA: TGTGCCAGCAGCCGTTCCCCGACAGGGAGCAACGAGCAGTACTTC. Combining the CDR3 with reference TRBV11-2 and TRBJ2-7 gives the whole variable domain EAGVAQSPRYKIIEKRQSVAFWCNPISGHATLYWYQQILGQGPKLLIQFQNNGVVDDSQLPKDRFSAERLKGVDSTLKIQPAKLEDSAVYLCASSRSPTGSNEQYFGPGTRLTVT.

This clonotype has a count of ten or more. The chain carries TRBV28 and TRBJ1-5, with D perhaps TRBD1 (5 bases). Germline V lookup: CDR1 MDHEN, CDR2 SYDVKM. V was pared by 6 bases and J by 5 bases, with 14 bases between. This CDR3 contains 14 residues. The DNA of the CDR3 is TGTGCCAGCAGCCCGGGACCCCTCTATCAGCCCCAGCATTTT. This translates into CASSPGPLYQPQHF.

Notes on this clonotype: Relative to the germline gene, one junction end is altered; a read error may explain this. V gene TRBV5-6 combines with J gene TRBJ1-2; 8 positions agree with TRBD1. This CDR3 region has 16 residues. CDR1 and CDR2 from the germline V gene are SGHDT and YYEEEE. The CDR3 protein is CAISPDRGNANYGYTF. The CDR3 nucleotides are TGTGCCATCAGCCCCGACAGGGGAAATGCTAACTATGGCTACACCTTC.

The rearrangement links TRBV7-9 to TRBJ2-3, with TRBD1 identical over 7 bases. The CDR3 length is 16 residues. Unmatched junction bases numbered 9, after V lost 6 bases and J lost 0 bases. Germline lookup yields CDR1 SEHNR and CDR2 FQNEAQ (reference sequence). For the CDR3, the DNA is TGTGCCAGCAGGCTCACGACAGGGTCTAGCACAGATACGCAGTATTTT. Translated, it gives CASRLTTGSSTDTQYF.

The V gene is TRBV4-3, the J gene TRBJ2-1; 13 bases fit TRBD2. Germline V CDR1 and CDR2: LGHNA, YSLEER. V was clipped by 3 bases and J by 9 bases; unmatched bases: 5. CDR3 size: 15 residues. CDR3 bases: TGCGCCAGCAGCCACACACTAGCGGGGGGGCCTGAGCAGTTCTTC. It translates to CASSHTLAGGPEQFF.